The sequence of this T cell receptor (beta chain) was determined in a study of OX40 agonist ivuxolimab in advanced cancers. With regard to the full study: The costimulatory receptor OX40 (CD134) was targeted by ivuxolimab, a fully human IgG2 agonistic monoclonal antibody. Intravenous ivuxolimab was administered to patients every 2 weeks at six dose levels: 0.01, 0.1, 0.3, 1.5, 3 and 10 mg/kg. Of the approximately 50 patients in dose escalation, around 19 had hepatocellular carcinoma, about 15 had melanoma, 9 had renal cell carcinoma and 9 had head and neck cancer. A male proportion of around 81% and a mean age of roughly 58 years, ranging from 23 to 79, were recorded for the dose-escalation cohort. Prior anti-PD-1, anti-PD-L1 or anti-CTLA-4 therapy was permitted, and 40% of dose-escalation patients had received checkpoint inhibitors. Three dose-escalation patients achieved partial responses, one with hepatocellular carcinoma and two with cutaneous melanoma. Peripheral TCRbeta sequencing aimed to test whether ivuxolimab altered TCR sequence diversity and caused clonal T-cell expansion. The paper describes the monotherapy dose-escalation part (N of about 52 patients) of the phase I trial of ivuxolimab. Overall study results and their limits: After ivuxolimab, CD8+ T cells had more expanded clones than CD4+ T cells on average. Partial responders in the 0.1-3.0 mg/kg groups had among the lowest normalized peripheral clonal expansion, especially among CD8+ T cells. At doses from 0.1 to 3.0 mg/kg, clonal expansion was seen in both CD4+ and CD8+ blood T cells between baseline and week 6. The antigen specificity of the peripheral T cells that underwent clonal expansion was not determined. Low levels of normalized T-cell clonal expansion were also shown by some nonresponding patients.

Comment on this clone: There is no known antigen for this receptor. One base away there is no much larger clone; base qualities are not given.

The trial excluded patients who had a history of autoimmune disease or were on systemic immunosuppression. Peripheral blood for TCR sequencing was collected from all dose cohorts at baseline, on cycle 4 day 1, and on cycle 7 day 1. The samples were taken from a phase I, first-in-human, multicenter, open-label dose-escalation trial of ivuxolimab. Adults with locally advanced or metastatic melanoma, renal cell carcinoma, hepatocellular carcinoma or head and neck squamous cell carcinoma were enrolled in the trial. CD4+ and CD8+ T cells were sorted separately from peripheral blood before TCR sequencing. For sequencing of the TCRbeta CDR3 region, genomic DNA was extracted from the sorted cells. TCRbeta CDR3 regions were sequenced using the immunoSEQ Assay. TCRdb mirrors the immuneACCESS table, restricted to in-frame sequences. Some clones are absent from its copies; in checked studies, under half trace to an unresolved V gene, and the reason for the others is unknown. The sample has over 20,000 clones on record, 85% of them singletons. The ten largest clones take up around a quarter of the sample.

Cut back by 7 bases and 7 bases, the V and J ends lie 14 bases apart. CDR1 and CDR2, looked up from the germline V gene, are MNHEY and SVGAGI. The CDR3 contains 13 residues, cysteine and phenylalanine counted. CDR3 DNA only is kept here, 39 bases in frame from base 1. This receptor was taken from an adult with an advanced solid tumor such as melanoma, head and neck, liver or kidney cancer. The sample here was CD4+ or CD8+ T cells sorted from blood, taken in a trial of the OX40 agonist ivuxolimab. Here the chain combines TRBV6-5 and TRBJ2-1, with TRBD2 as a weak D call on 6 bases. CDR3 region: CASTDYPGNEQFF. The DNA reads TGTGCCAGCACGGACTACCCGGGGAATGAGCAGTTCTTC.